The 3 T cell receptor beta chains given below trace back to one sample, sequenced in a study of technical replicates of blood from a handful of donors. Sequenced by immunoSEQ multiplex PCR; TCRdb stores in-frame clones only, minus some. The sample shows under 100,000 clones, just over 85% of them seen only once. The sample consisted of PBMCs. Every receptor here comes from a human donor in good health. Some clones in this sample may be carry-over from other donors' samples.

The chain combines TRBV21-1 with TRBJ1-3; the table's D call TRBD1 went unverified against the DNA. TRBV21-1 is a pseudogene segment. The CDR3 has 15 residues. CDR3 region: CASSKGIRIGNTIYF. CDR3 bases: TGTGCCAGCAGCAAAGGGATCAGGATAGGAAACACCATATATTTT.

The V call is TRBV20-1, the J call TRBJ1-2, with no clear D. V was shortened by 0 bases and J by 9 bases, with 8 bases between the two germline ends. Germline assignment: CDR1 DFQATT and CDR2 SNEGSKA (reference sequence). This CDR3 is 11 amino acids long. CDR3 residues: CSARDRVSYTF. CDR3 nucleotides: TGCAGTGCTAGAGATCGGGTGAGCTACACCTTC.

The V call is TRBV5-1, the J call TRBJ1-5; weak D call: TRBD1 (5 bases). Germline CDR1 SGHRS, CDR2 YFSETQ. Trimming cost V 4 bases and J 4 bases, with 21 bases left between them. CDR3 length equals 17 residues. The chain's CDR3 is CASSRTPTGIDNQPQHF. CDR3 nucleotides: TGCGCCAGCAGCCGTACTCCCACAGGCATAGATAATCAGCCCCAGCATTTT.